Listed below are T cell receptor beta chains from one sample, sequenced in a study of CD8 T cells in Susac syndrome. TCRdb re-called the immunoSEQ multiplex PCR reads with MiXCR, one entry per CDR3 protein. Of some 150,000 distinct CDR3 sequences detected, roughly 95% appear once; the ten largest clones hold 0.15%. The specimen was CD8+ T cells from PBMCs. These receptors came from a human donor with multiple sclerosis. Each CDR3 is given with its conserved first and last residue. Each record gives: J gene, CDR3 length, clone size, D gene, V gene, CDR3 protein, CDR3 DNA. A D gene is named only where the DNA matches it firmly. Only part of the rows carry a size: once, few, many, or a class if the clone is expanded.

TRBJ2-6,15,-,-,TRBV30,CAWSAFRSGANVLTF,TGTGCCTGGAGTGCCTTTCGCTCTGGGGCCAACGTCCTGACTTTC
TRBJ1-5,15,once,TRBD1,TRBV20-1,CSASDRGRSGQPQHF,TGCAGTGCTTCGGACAGGGGGCGATCAGGGCAGCCCCAGCATTTT
TRBJ1-6,16,-,TRBD1,TRBV9,CASSAQGIQYNSPLHF,TGTGCCAGCAGCGCACAGGGGATCCAGTATAATTCACCCCTCCACTTT
TRBJ2-2,12,-,-,TRBV9,CASGQNTGELFF,TGTGCCAGCGGACAGAACACCGGGGAGCTGTTTTTT
TRBJ2-2,13,-,-,TRBV29-1,CSVDREGSGELFF,TGCAGCGTCGACAGGGAGGGTAGCGGGGAGCTGTTTTTT
TRBJ2-1,13,-,-,TRBV7-6,CASSASSYNEQFF,TGTGCCAGCTCAGCCAGCTCCTACAATGAGCAGTTCTTC
TRBJ1-5,16,-,-,TRBV15,CATSRDRGDYSQPQHF,TGTGCCACCAGCAGAGATCGGGGGGATTATAGTCAGCCCCAGCATTTT
TRBJ2-1,15,-,TRBD2,TRBV3-1,CASSLLYNLSGGVFF,TGTGCCAGCAGCCTTTTATACAACCTTAGCGGGGGGGTGTTCTTC
TRBJ2-7,15,-,TRBD2,TRBV3-1,CASSQGSLAGYEQYF,TGTGCCAGCAGCCAAGGCTCCCTAGCGGGTTACGAGCAGTACTTC
TRBJ1-6,11,-,-,TRBV30,CAWTDNSPLHF,TGTGCCTGGACGGATAATTCACCCCTCCACTTT
TRBJ1-5,17,-,TRBD1,TRBV30,CAWSAGQGIVSNQPQHF,TGTGCCTGGAGTGCCGGACAGGGAATAGTTAGCAATCAGCCCCAGCATTTT
TRBJ1-2,13,-,-,TRBV11-2,CASSLHTGYGYTF,TGTGCCAGCAGCTTACATACGGGCTATGGCTACACCTTC
TRBJ1-1,12,-,-,TRBV19,CASIITALEAFF,TGTGCCAGTATTATCACGGCCCTGGAAGCTTTCTTT